This TCR beta chain was sequenced during a study of OX40 agonist ivuxolimab in advanced cancers. This CDR3 is 12 amino acids long. CDR1 and CDR2 from the germline V gene are SGHNT and YENEEA. V was clipped by 3 bases and J by 7 bases, with 9 bases between them. Sequencing was performed with immunoSEQ multiplex PCR; in TCRdb, only in-frame clones are kept and a portion is missing. The table records tens of thousands of clones, approximately 84% of them present only once. Source: CD4+ or CD8+ T cells sorted from blood, taken in a trial of the OX40 agonist ivuxolimab. This chain joins TRBV11-3 and TRBJ1-1; D is perhaps TRBD1 (5 bases). This TCR came from an adult with an advanced solid tumor such as melanoma, head and neck, liver or kidney cancer. This chain's CDR3 is CASSFWQGEAFF. The CDR3 DNA follows: TGTGCCAGCAGCTTTTGGCAGGGTGAAGCTTTCTTT.